This entry lists 22 T cell receptor beta chains sequenced from one sample in a study of cytomegalovirus exposure and HLA in healthy donors. PCR used 60 Vbeta primers and 13 Jbeta primers. Sequencing was performed with immunoSEQ multiplex PCR; in TCRdb, only in-frame clones are kept and a portion is missing. The top ten hold almost 3% of the sample, which has about 160,000 clones, roughly 70% seen once. The sequenced material came from PBMCs. Every receptor here comes from a woman in her 50s in good health and CMV-seropositive.

For the CDR3, the DNA is TGCAGCGTTAGGGGACAGGGGGGGCCCCAGCATTTT. This encodes CSVRGQGGPQHF. This rearrangement joins TRBV29-1 to TRBJ1-5; 11 nucleotides agree with TRBD1. The CDR3 runs to 12 residues. The V and J ends lost 5 bases and 9 bases, in that order; junction bases with no gene match: 3. Germline V lookup: CDR1 SQVTM, CDR2 ANQGSEA.

The V call is TRBV19, the J call TRBJ2-7, with a possible D match to TRBD2 (5 bases). V dropped 0 bases and J dropped 5 bases, with 8 bases sitting between them. The germline V gene has CDR1 LNHDA and CDR2 SQIVND (reference sequence). This CDR3 contains 13 residues. The CDR3 coding sequence is TGTGCCAGTAGTATAGATTTAGCGAACGAGCAGTACTTC. It codes for CASSIDLANEQYF.

The chain links TRBV19 to TRBJ1-5; 9 positions agree with TRBD1. With 7 bases clipped from V and 2 bases from J, the junction kept 6 bases outside the gene matches. This CDR3 is built from 15 residues. Germline CDR1 LNHDA, CDR2 SQIVND (reference sequence). CDR3 DNA sequence: TGTGCCAGTATGGGGGGACAGGGTGGCAATCAGCCCCAGCATTTT. This sequence encodes CASMGGQGGNQPQHF.

The chain couples TRBV7-9 to TRBJ2-4, with 7 bases matching TRBD2. Germline-derived CDR1 and CDR2 are SEHNR and FQNEAQ (reference sequence). V lost 4 bases and J lost 6; bases outside the gene matches: 3. The CDR3 extends over 13 amino acids. In DNA, the CDR3 is TGTGCCAGCAGCTGGGGGGGGGTAAACATTCAGTACTTC. Encoded protein: CASSWGGVNIQYF.

The chain carries TRBV2 and TRBJ1-5; D is possibly TRBD1 (5 bases). V dropped 6 bases and J dropped 6 bases, with 15 bases sitting between them. The germline V gene has CDR1 SNHLY and CDR2 FYNNEI. The length of the CDR3 is 14 residues. The CDR3 region has the DNA TGTGCCAGCAGCGGAGACAGTCACAGTCAGCCCCAGCATTTT. Translating it yields CASSGDSHSQPQHF.

J is TRBJ1-6 and V is TRBV7-9; 9 bases fit TRBD1. The ends lost 4 bases at V and 13 bases at J; junction bases unmatched: 8. The CDR3 is 14 amino acids. Germline V gene lookup returns CDR1 SEHNR and CDR2 FQNEAQ (reference sequence). As DNA, the CDR3 is TGTGCCAGCAGCTCCGGGACAGGGCTTTCTCCCCTCCACTTT. Its protein is CASSSGTGLSPLHF.

The gene calls are TRBV19 and TRBJ2-1; 8 bases fit TRBD1. After removal of 4 bases from V and 1 base from J, the junction contained 3 bases not matched to a gene. Looked up from germline, CDR1 is LNHDA and CDR2 is SQIVND (reference sequence). This CDR3 region has 15 residues. This chain's CDR3 is CASSTWDRSYNEQFF. The CDR3 DNA reads TGTGCCAGTAGTACGTGGGACAGGTCCTACAATGAGCAGTTCTTC.

The chain is built from TRBV15 and TRBJ1-1; no reliable D call. Trimming pared 5 bases from V and 3 bases from J, leaving 7 bases between. This CDR3 comprises 12 residues. Germline lookup yields CDR1 LNHNV and CDR2 YYDKDF (reference sequence). In DNA form, the CDR3 reads TGTGCCACCAGCGGGAGGTACACTGAAGCTTTCTTT. The encoded protein is CATSGRYTEAFF.

On this clone itself: Other DNA sequences in this sample translate to the same CDR3. This sequence joins TRBV4-1 and TRBJ1-1, with D hard to call. The V and J ends lost 0 bases and 8 bases respectively, with 16 bases between them. CDR1 MGHRA and CDR2 YSYEKL come from the germline V gene. This CDR3 has 15 residues. This CDR3 is CASSQDRYSWEEAFF. In DNA form, the CDR3 reads TGCGCCAGCAGCCAAGACCGTTACTCGTGGGAGGAAGCTTTCTTT.

The chain recombines TRBV19 with TRBJ1-5; 8 nucleotides align to TRBD1. The trim removed 1 base at V and 9 bases at J, leaving 8 bases unmatched. This CDR3 comprises 15 residues. Per germline, CDR1 LNHDA and CDR2 SQIVND (reference sequence). The chain's CDR3 is CASSIGPGGRMPQHF. The DNA of the CDR3 is TGTGCCAGTAGTATAGGACCAGGGGGCCGAATGCCCCAGCATTTT.

In this sample, this clone turned up a few times. The V gene is TRBV28, the J gene TRBJ2-7, with 8 bases fitting TRBD2. V lost 7 bases to trimming and J lost 3 bases; unmatched junction nucleotides: 5. This CDR3 is built from 13 residues. The germline gives CDR1 MDHEN, CDR2 SYDVKM. The CDR3 loop is CASTAGGSYEQYF. In DNA, the CDR3 is TGTGCCAGCACTGCGGGGGGTAGCTACGAGCAGTACTTC.

The V call is TRBV5-6, the J call TRBJ1-1; D is uncertain. The CDR3 is 14 amino acids. Germline V lookup: CDR1 SGHDT, CDR2 YYEEEE. V lost 3 bases, J lost 3 bases, and 12 bases lay in between. In DNA, the CDR3 is TGTGCCAGCAGCTATGACACAGCGGACACTGAAGCTTTCTTT. The encoded protein is CASSYDTADTEAFF. The full variable domain, in which reference TRBV5-6 and TRBJ1-1 provide the parts outside the CDR3, is DAGVTQSPTHLIKTRGQQVTLRCSPKSGHDTVSWYQQALGQGPQFIFQYYEEEERQRGNFPDRFSGHQFPNYSSELNVNALLLGDSALYLCASSYDTADTEAFFGQGTRLTVV.

The rearrangement uses TRBV11-1 and TRBJ1-2; D might be TRBD1 (5 bases). Germline V gene data show CDR1 as SGHAT and CDR2 as FQDESV (reference sequence). Between the trimmed V and J ends, which lost 1 base and 3 bases, there was a span of 15 bases. This CDR3 comprises 16 residues. CDR3 sequence reads: CASSLGPSREDYGYTF. CDR3 coding DNA: TGTGCCAGCAGCTTAGGCCCCTCCAGGGAAGACTATGGCTACACCTTC. Full variable domain (missing parts from reference TRBV11-1 and TRBJ1-2): EAEVAQSPRYKITEKSQAVAFWCDPISGHATLYWYRQILGQGPELLVQFQDESVVDDSQLPKDRFSAERLKGVDSTLKIQPAELGDSAMYLCASSLGPSREDYGYTFGSGTRLTVV.

V usage is TRBV5-1 and J usage is TRBJ1-5; D possibly corresponds to TRBD1 (5 bases). The V end lost 0 bases, the J end lost 3 bases, and 7 bases lay between the germline ends. The CDR3 runs 14 residues. The V gene's germline CDR1 is SGHRS and CDR2 YFSETQ. CDR3 bases: TGCGCCAGCAGCTTGGGGGGGGACAATCAGCCCCAGCATTTT. Translated, it gives CASSLGGDNQPQHF.

The CDR3 DNA reads TGCGCCAGCAGCTTGCCGCAGGGGAACACCGGGGAGCTGTTTTTT. Its protein is CASSLPQGNTGELFF. The chain employs TRBV5-1 and TRBJ2-2, with TRBD1 as a possible D gene (5 bases). The CDR3 loop spans 15 amino acids. Trimming removed 1 base at V and 1 base at J, with 8 bases between. Germline CDR1 and CDR2: SGHRS and YFSETQ.

The chain combines TRBV30 with TRBJ2-1, with 8 bases that match TRBD2. CDR1 GTSNPN and CDR2 SVGIG come from the germline V gene (reference sequence). V was clipped by 2 bases and J by 0 bases; unmatched bases: 6. The CDR3 covers 16 residues. The CDR3 DNA reads as TGTGCCTGGAGTAGGGCTAGCGGGCGCTCCTACAATGAGCAGTTCTTC. Translation: CAWSRASGRSYNEQFF.

This clone came up a few times. The chain recombines TRBV7-3 with TRBJ1-4; D gene unclear. The CDR3 runs 15 residues. Trimming left V 4 bases short and J 5 bases short, with 14 bases between. In germline, CDR1 is SGHTA, CDR2 FQGTGA. CDR3: CASSSRRYENEKLFF. The CDR3 bases are TGTGCCAGCAGCTCCCGCAGGTACGAAAATGAAAAACTGTTTTTT.

This chain joins TRBV5-1 and TRBJ1-5; TRBD1 agrees at 9 bases. Trimming took 4 bases from V and 3 from J; bases not matched to a gene: 5. In germline, CDR1 is SGHRS, CDR2 YFSETQ. CDR3 size: 15 residues. CDR3 sequence (DNA): TGCGCCAGCAGCACAGGGACAGGGCTCAATCAGCCCCAGCATTTT. Translation gives CASSTGTGLNQPQHF.

The V call is TRBV5-1, the J call TRBJ1-2; the match to TRBD1 covers 9 bases. Germline-derived CDR1 and CDR2 are SGHRS and YFSETQ. V was clipped by 4 bases and J by 1 base; unmatched bases: 2. The CDR3 has 14 residues. This chain's CDR3 is CASSRDRDNYGYTF. The CDR3 coding sequence is TGCGCCAGCAGCCGGGACAGGGATAACTATGGCTACACCTTC. Full variable domain (missing parts from reference TRBV5-1 and TRBJ1-2): KAGVTQTPRYLIKTRGQQVTLSCSPISGHRSVSWYQQTPGQGLQFLFEYFSETQRNKGNFPGRFSGRQFSNSRSEMNVSTLELGDSALYLCASSRDRDNYGYTFGSGTRLTVV.

This chain uses TRBV5-1 with TRBJ2-1; D is perhaps TRBD1 (5 bases). V was pared by 4 bases and J by 5 bases, with 7 bases between. CDR3 length: 12 residues. The V gene's germline CDR1 is SGHRS and CDR2 YFSETQ. CDR3: CASSPGNNEQFF. The CDR3 coding sequence is TGCGCCAGCAGCCCAGGGAACAATGAGCAGTTCTTC.

The chain employs TRBV6-6 and TRBJ1-1; 8 positions match TRBD1. Germline CDR1 and CDR2: MNHNY and SVGAGI (reference sequence). V shed 6 bases and J 7 bases; nucleotides not matched to a gene: 7. The CDR3 has 13 residues. In DNA, the CDR3 is TGTGCCAGCAGACAGCGGACAGGGAGTGAAGCTTTCTTT. Translated, it gives CASRQRTGSEAFF.

The chain recombines TRBV5-8 with TRBJ2-5, with TRBD2 as a possible D gene (6 bases). Trimming left V 4 bases short and J 2 bases short, with 15 bases between. The CDR3 extends over 15 amino acids. Germline-derived CDR1 and CDR2 are SGHTS and YDEGEE. CDR3 protein: CASSAGRGRQETQYF. The CDR3 DNA follows: TGTGCCAGCAGCGCAGGACGGGGGAGACAAGAGACCCAGTACTTC.